The clone carrying this T cell receptor beta chain was picked up a small number of times. The record originates from a study of blood T cells in healthy people across ages. Per sample, extraction of total RNA gave at least 5.5 micrograms in every case. Trimming took 2 bases from V and 6 from J; bases not matched to a gene: 11. The germline V gene has CDR1 LNHNV and CDR2 YYDKDF (reference sequence). The CDR3 is 16 residues long. Using a J-beta primer mix together with a sample-barcoded 5' primer, a second PCR was run for roughly 6 to 11 cycles. TCRdb reprocessed the 5' RACE reads with MiXCR, giving one entry per CDR3 protein. This sample carries 1,300,000 or so distinct CDR3 sequences, almost 60% of them seen once, and the ten largest clones take over 5%.

What was sequenced was blood. The chain couples TRBV15 to TRBJ2-3; 7 bases are a match to TRBD2. This TCR derives from a man aged 18 to 30 in good health. The CDR3 DNA reads as TGTGCCACCAGCAGATACCGGGGGGTTTATGAGGATACGCAGTATTTT. Its protein product is CATSRYRGVYEDTQYF.